This T cell receptor beta chain appears in the sequencing data of a study of blood T cell repertoires in COVID-19. The wider study: Whether acute or convalescent, the COVID-19 samples came from the United States, Italy and Spain. The analysed material was cDNA or gDNA that came from T cells, B-cell-depleted T cells, or PBMCs.

In its sample, this clone ranks as large (0.1 to 1%). Authors' methods: Amplified reference gene primers provided the basis for estimating nucleated cell counts. Here immunoSEQ multiplex PCR was the method, and the copy in TCRdb shows in-frame clones only, minus some. That table supplies the V and J calls and clone size; D and trimming were determined from the DNA. The sample has 55,000 or so clones, over 60% seen once. This TCR was sampled from a man aged 25-45 years with COVID-19, enrolled during active disease. The specimen sequenced was peripheral blood.

The chain's CDR3 is CASSLWTHETGELFF. The CDR3 region has the DNA TGCGCCAGCAGCTTGTGGACTCACGAAACCGGGGAGCTGTTTTTT. The chain links TRBV5-1 to TRBJ2-2; D may be TRBD2 (5 bases). The CDR3 runs 15 residues. V was pared by 1 base and J by 5 bases, with 12 bases between. Germline V lookup: CDR1 SGHRS, CDR2 YFSETQ.